This T cell receptor beta chain was obtained from a study of OX40 agonist ivuxolimab in advanced cancers. Study in general: Each patient was given ivuxolimab into a vein every 2 weeks, at 0.01 to 10 mg/kg. Three patients got partial responses; one had hepatocellular carcinoma and two had cutaneous melanoma.

A word on this clone: Its antigen is still unknown.

TCRdb keeps only in-frame clones here, not all; method: immunoSEQ multiplex PCR. The table records about 80,000 clones, approximately 84% of them present only once. General study findings and limits: Among some nonresponders, normalized T-cell clonal expansion was also low. Among patients with partial responses at 0.1-3.0 mg/kg, clonal expansion was among the lowest.

Per germline, CDR1 LGHNA and CDR2 YNFKEQ. The CDR3 is made up of 15 amino acids. Trimming pared 5 bases from V and 2 bases from J, leaving 16 bases between. The rearrangement joins TRBV4-2 to TRBJ2-7, with D possibly TRBD2 on 5 matching bases. The receptor's source is an adult with an advanced solid tumor such as melanoma, head and neck, liver or kidney cancer. Sequencing used CD4+ or CD8+ T cells sorted from blood, obtained in a trial of the OX40 agonist ivuxolimab. DNA for the CDR3: TGTGCCAGCAGCACCGGGGAGAGTTCCACCTACGAGCAGTACTTC. It is translated as CASSTGESSTYEQYF.